The 28 T cell receptor beta chains below all came from one sample that was sequenced in a study of identical twins. Using its own MiXCR run on the 5' RACE reads, TCRdb lists one record per CDR3 protein. The sample shows 690,000 or so distinct CDR3 sequences, 5.5% to 7.5% of them seen only once. The source material was naive T cells sorted from blood. The receptors stem from a man between 18 and 29 years old in good health.

In its sample, this clonotype was seen many times. The chain has TRBV11-2 and TRBJ2-7; 13 nucleotides agree with TRBD2. CDR3 size: 18 residues. CDR1 and CDR2 (germline): SGHAT, FQNNGV. V was pared by 5 bases and J by 2 bases, with 12 bases of the junction left unmatched. This CDR3 reads CASSLYSGLAGPTYEQYF. As DNA, the CDR3 is TGTGCCAGCAGCCTATACTCGGGACTAGCGGGACCGACCTACGAGCAGTACTTC.

The chain employs TRBV25-1 and TRBJ2-2; D possibly corresponds to TRBD1 (5 bases). Germline V gene lookup returns CDR1 MGHDK and CDR2 SYGVNS. The CDR3 loop spans 15 amino acids. V was trimmed by 6 bases and J by 6 bases, leaving 17 bases between them. CDR3 sequence reads: CASSPNRAGPGELFF. CDR3 sequence (DNA): TGTGCCAGCAGCCCCAATCGGGCAGGGCCCGGGGAGCTGTTTTTT.

This clonotype came up many times. The gene calls are TRBV5-1 and TRBJ1-1; D gene ambiguous. The V end was cut by 4 bases, the J end by 4 bases, with 11 bases between. Germline CDR1 and CDR2: SGHRS and YFSETQ. The CDR3 runs 13 residues. The CDR3 spells CASSLGAATEAFF. CDR3 DNA: TGCGCCAGCAGCCTAGGCGCGGCCACTGAAGCTTTCTTT.

The CDR3 nucleotides read TGTGCCAGCAGCTTAGGGGACAGTTCGCGAGATACGCAGTATTTT. Its translation: CASSLGDSSRDTQYF. The rearrangement links TRBV11-2 to TRBJ2-3; 7 positions agree with TRBD1. Germline V gene sequence: CDR1 SGHAT, CDR2 FQNNGV. The trim removed 1 base at V and 5 bases at J, leaving 6 bases unmatched. This CDR3 region has 15 residues.

The gene calls are TRBV7-2 and TRBJ2-1; D ambiguous. The CDR3 has 13 amino acids. Trimming removed 5 bases at V and 6 bases at J, with 11 bases between. Germline-derived CDR1 and CDR2 are SGHTA and FQGNSA. CDR3 sequence: CASSAEATNEQFF. As DNA, the CDR3 is TGTGCCAGCAGCGCAGAGGCCACCAATGAGCAGTTCTTC.

With regard to this clonotype: With a much larger clone just one base away, this may be a read error. This chain connects TRBV9 to TRBJ2-1; D perhaps matches TRBD2 (5 bases). The DNA end is a closer match to TRBJ2-7, so the J assignment may be wrong. CDR1 and CDR2 from the germline V gene are SGDLS and YYNGEE. This CDR3 is 14 amino acids long. CDR3 sequence: CASSVARGFNEQYF. The CDR3 region has the DNA TGTGCCAGCAGCGTAGCTAGAGGGTTCAATGAGCAGTACTTC.

V and J are TRBV19 and TRBJ2-3, with 8 bases identical to TRBD2. The CDR3 has 16 amino acids. Germline CDR1 LNHDA, CDR2 SQIVND (reference sequence). Germline trimming cut 3 bases from V and 2 bases from J; bases unmatched to any gene: 7. The CDR3 DNA follows: TGTGCCAGTAGTATTGGTCGCGGGAGGCCCACAGATACGCAGTATTTT. Protein: CASSIGRGRPTDTQYF.

This clonotype was seen more than once but under ten times. The chain has TRBV27 and TRBJ2-1, with 12 bases matching TRBD2. The CDR3 length is 16 residues. The V gene end was trimmed by 5 bases and the J gene end by 5 bases; junction bases not matched to a gene: 7. Germline V lookup: CDR1 MNHEY, CDR2 SMNVEV (reference sequence). CDR3 DNA: TGTGCCAGCAGTCAGAGGACTAGCGGGGCCCACAATGAGCAGTTCTTC. This sequence encodes CASSQRTSGAHNEQFF.

In its sample, this clonotype was seen many times. The gene calls are TRBV29-1 and TRBJ2-7, with D perhaps TRBD1 (6 bases). There are 12 residues in the CDR3. Germline CDR1 is SQVTM and CDR2 is ANQGSEA. The V and J ends lost 5 bases and 2 bases respectively, with 10 bases between them. The CDR3 loop is CSVSDSPYEQYF. DNA of the CDR3: TGCAGCGTTTCGGACAGCCCCTACGAGCAGTACTTC.

This clonotype was seen many times. The V call is TRBV12-3 or TRBV12-4, the J call TRBJ2-7; no firm D call. V was shortened by 5 bases and J by 1 base, with 9 bases between the two germline ends. This CDR3 is 13 amino acids long. This chain's CDR3 is CASSLIGSYEQYF. DNA of the CDR3: TGTGCCAGCAGTCTTATAGGGTCCTACGAGCAGTACTTC.

This clonotype was counted between two and nine times. The chain couples TRBV2 to TRBJ1-1; D possibly corresponds to TRBD1 (6 bases). The CDR3 runs to 14 residues. CDR1 and CDR2 from the germline V gene are SNHLY and FYNNEI. V lost 9 bases to trimming and J lost 1 base, with 15 bases between them. The CDR3: CASLTGYGNTEAFF. The CDR3 DNA is TGTGCCAGTCTAACAGGGTATGGGAACACTGAAGCTTTCTTT.

The V gene is TRBV20-1, the J gene TRBJ1-5, with a possible D match to TRBD1 (5 bases). Trimming stripped 3 bases from V and 4 bases from J, with 10 bases between. The CDR3 extends over 13 amino acids. Germline CDR1 DFQATT, CDR2 SNEGSKA (reference sequence). The CDR3 region is CSASVTGNQPQHF. CDR3 nucleotide sequence: TGCAGTGCTAGCGTTACAGGTAATCAGCCCCAGCATTTT.

The sample holds many counts of this clonotype. The J gene is TRBJ2-7, the V gene TRBV7-6; D is perhaps TRBD2 (5 bases). From germline, CDR1 is SGHVS and CDR2 FNYEAQ. V lost 4 bases, J lost 2 bases, and 12 bases lay in between. The CDR3 runs 14 residues. The CDR3 protein is CASSCDGGTYEQYF. Written as DNA, the CDR3 is TGTGCCAGCAGCTGTGACGGAGGAACCTACGAGCAGTACTTC. The variable domain in full, with the rest retrieved from reference TRBV7-6 and TRBJ2-7, is GAGVSQSPRYKVTKRGQDVALRCDPISGHVSLYWYRQALGQGPEFLTYFNYEAQQDKSGLPNDRFSAERPEGSISTLTIQRTEQRDSAMYRCASSCDGGTYEQYFGPGTRLTVT.

This clonotype was detected many times. The chain recombines TRBV12-3 or TRBV12-4 with TRBJ2-7; D is ambiguous. The CDR3 runs 14 residues. V gave up 6 bases and J gave up 6 bases, with 18 bases separating them. This CDR3 reads CASSLRVPPFEQYF. CDR3 nucleotide sequence: TGTGCCAGCAGCCTTAGGGTACCCCCCTTCGAGCAGTACTTC.

This clonotype came up many times. The rearrangement joins TRBV4-1 to TRBJ2-1, with 10 bases that match TRBD1. The CDR3 contains 15 residues. V lost 2 bases, J lost 8 bases, and 6 bases stayed unmatched. Germline CDR1 reads MGHRA; CDR2 reads YSYEKL. The CDR3 reads CASSQRTGGLDEQFF. The CDR3, as DNA: TGCGCCAGCAGCCAACGGACAGGGGGTCTTGATGAGCAGTTCTTC.

This chain links TRBV18 with TRBJ2-7; D gene unclear. In germline, CDR1 is KGHSH, CDR2 LQKENI. Trimming took 6 bases from V and 7 from J, leaving 16 bases between them. The CDR3 is 13 amino acids. In DNA form, the CDR3 reads TGTGCCAGCTCCGTGGAACAAATAGGGGAGCAGTACGTC. As protein: CASSVEQIGEQYV.

The sample holds many counts of this clonotype. This chain connects TRBV3-1 to TRBJ2-3; unclear D gene. CDR1 is LGHDT, CDR2 YNNKEL, per germline (reference sequence). There are 16 residues in the CDR3. The V and J ends lost 4 bases and 0 bases respectively, with 14 bases between them. The CDR3 DNA is TGTGCCAGCAGCCTTACGGGTAGGGCTAGCACAGATACGCAGTATTTT. Translating it yields CASSLTGRASTDTQYF.

This clonotype was seen at least ten times. This chain joins TRBV5-1 and TRBJ2-5; the match to TRBD2 covers 8 bases. J was trimmed by 4 bases and V by 2 bases; bases with no gene match: 1. Germline CDR1 is SGHRS and CDR2 is YFSETQ. The CDR3 covers 13 residues. The CDR3 region is CASSFAGGETQYF. In DNA, the CDR3 is TGCGCCAGCAGCTTTGCGGGAGGAGAGACCCAGTACTTC. Full variable domain (remainder filled in from reference TRBV5-1 and TRBJ2-5): KAGVTQTPRYLIKTRGQQVTLSCSPISGHRSVSWYQQTPGQGLQFLFEYFSETQRNKGNFPGRFSGRQFSNSRSEMNVSTLELGDSALYLCASSFAGGETQYFGPGTRLLVL.

V gene TRBV7-2 combines with J gene TRBJ2-5; TRBD1 aligns across 11 bases. CDR3 length: 15 residues. The germline gives CDR1 SGHTA, CDR2 FQGNSA. V lost 1 base and J lost 5; bases outside the gene matches: 3. This CDR3 is CASSLGGQGVETQYF. The CDR3 coding sequence is TGTGCCAGCAGCTTAGGGGGACAGGGGGTTGAGACCCAGTACTTC.

In this sample, this clonotype turned up many times. The V and J genes are TRBV7-2 and TRBJ2-2, with D uncertain. Per germline, CDR1 SGHTA and CDR2 FQGNSA. The CDR3 consists of 13 residues. Trimming stripped 4 bases from V and 2 bases from J, with 5 bases between. The CDR3 DNA reads as TGTGCCAGCAGCTGGGGAAACACCGGGGAGCTGTTTTTT. Its protein is CASSWGNTGELFF. Combining the CDR3 with reference TRBV7-2 and TRBJ2-2 gives the whole variable domain GAGVSQSPSNKVTEKGKDVELRCDPISGHTALYWYRQSLGQGLEFLIYFQGNSAPDKSGLPSDRFSAERTGGSVSTLTIQRTQQEDSAVYLCASSWGNTGELFFGEGSRLTVL.

V and J are TRBV20-1 and TRBJ1-6, with D unresolved. Trimming took 5 bases from V and 6 from J, leaving 11 bases between them. The CDR3 loop spans 13 amino acids. CDR1 and CDR2 from the germline V gene are DFQATT and SNEGSKA (reference sequence). CDR3 sequence reads: CSARRETNSPLHF. CDR3 in DNA: TGCAGTGCTCGCCGGGAGACTAATTCACCCCTCCACTTT.

This clonotype was observed many times. The genes are TRBV5-5 and TRBJ2-5, with TRBD1 matching over 10 bases. There are 16 residues in the CDR3. CDR1 and CDR2 (germline): SGHKS, YYEKEE (reference sequence). V lost 0 bases and J lost 4; bases outside the gene matches: 6. The CDR3 reads CASSLGPDRGRETQYF. As DNA, the CDR3 is TGTGCCAGCAGCTTGGGTCCCGACAGGGGGCGAGAGACCCAGTACTTC. The complete variable domain, with remaining parts taken from reference TRBV5-5 and TRBJ2-5, reads DAGVTQSPTHLIKTRGQQVTLRCSPISGHKSVSWYQQVLGQGPQFIFQYYEKEERGRGNFPDRFSARQFPNYSSELNVNALLLGDSALYLCASSLGPDRGRETQYFGPGTRLLVL.

This clonotype was recorded many times. This sequence joins TRBV12-3 or TRBV12-4 and TRBJ1-3; unclear D gene. The V end was cut by 8 bases, the J end by 2 bases, with 7 bases between. The CDR3 runs to 12 residues. DNA of the CDR3: TGTGCCAGCGGGCATGCTGGAAACACCATATATTTT. It is translated as CASGHAGNTIYF.

This clonotype appeared a single time. The V and J genes are TRBV28 and TRBJ2-7; 11 nucleotides align to TRBD1. This CDR3 spans 16 amino acids. Germline V CDR1 and CDR2: MDHEN, SYDVKM. The V and J ends lost 4 bases and 0 bases, in that order; junction bases with no gene match: 5. The CDR3 coding sequence is TGTGCCAGCAGTTACGAAGGACAGGGGGCCTCCTACGAGCAGTACTTC. Translating it yields CASSYEGQGASYEQYF. The entire variable domain, with the rest obtained from reference TRBV28 and TRBJ2-7, is as follows: DVKVTQSSRYLVKRTGEKVFLECVQDMDHENMFWYRQDPGLGLRLIYFSYDVKMKEKGDIPEGYSVSREKKERFSLILESASTNQTSMYLCASSYEGQGASYEQYFGPGTRLTVT.

This clonotype was seen at least ten times. The CDR3 is CASSLFARAGFQETQYF. The DNA of the CDR3 is TGTGCCAGCAGTTTATTCGCCAGGGCAGGATTTCAAGAGACCCAGTACTTC. The chain links TRBV27 to TRBJ2-5; maybe TRBD1 (5 bases). The CDR3 covers 17 residues. Trimming cost V 1 base and J 2 bases, with 17 bases left between them. Germline CDR1 MNHEY, CDR2 SMNVEV (reference sequence).

The table lists this clonotype with a few counts. The chain uses TRBV12-3 or TRBV12-4 and TRBJ2-3; 8 nucleotides align to TRBD2. The CDR3 has 14 amino acids. After removal of 7 bases from V and 2 bases from J, the junction contained 5 bases not matched to a gene. CDR3 bases: TGTGCCAGCACAACTAGCGGTACCACAGATACGCAGTATTTT. Its protein is CASTTSGTTDTQYF.

This clonotype was counted at least ten times. This rearrangement joins TRBV7-9 to TRBJ2-1; 9 bases are a match to TRBD2. CDR3 length equals 14 residues. Germline assignment: CDR1 SEHNR and CDR2 FQNEAQ (reference sequence). The V and J ends lost 6 bases and 10 bases, in that order; junction bases with no gene match: 10. The CDR3: CASSNPGAGGEQFF. The DNA of the CDR3 is TGTGCCAGCAGTAATCCGGGGGCGGGAGGGGAGCAGTTCTTC.

This clonotype was picked up many times. This chain connects TRBV10-3 to TRBJ2-1, with D tentatively TRBD1 (6 bases). V lost 6 bases to trimming and J lost 2 bases, with 14 bases between them. Germline CDR1 reads ENHRY; CDR2 reads SYGVKD. CDR3 length equals 15 residues. In nucleotides, the CDR3 is TGTGCCATCAGCCTACAGACAGGAGCCTACAATGAGCAGTTCTTC. This sequence encodes CAISLQTGAYNEQFF.